This T cell receptor (beta chain) was identified in a study of T cell responses to AZD1222 COVID-19 vaccine. Analyses pooled second doses at about 4 or about 12 weeks. TCRdb's copy holds only in-frame clones and misses some; the assay was immunoSEQ multiplex PCR. The table includes 110,000 or so clones, more than 85% detected once. Germline CDR1 LGHNA, CDR2 YNFKEQ. The length of the CDR3 is 16 residues. After removal of 3 bases from V and 2 bases from J, the junction contained 7 bases not matched to a gene. The chain couples TRBV4-2 to TRBJ2-7; 10 bases align to TRBD2. The material was peripheral blood, obtained 28 days after the second AZD1222 dose. The clonotype was recovered from an adult who received the AZD1222 COVID-19 vaccine. CDR3: CASSQHLAGATYEQYF. For the CDR3, the DNA is TGTGCCAGCAGCCAGCACCTAGCGGGAGCCACCTACGAGCAGTACTTC.